This TCR beta chain came from a study of T cell responses to AZD1222 COVID-19 vaccine. As concerns this clone: Its antigen is not identified.

Study-wide findings and caveats: Repertoires in all cases were sampled only once the peak T cell response had passed.

Data came from immunoSEQ multiplex PCR; TCRdb stores just in-frame clones and leaves some out. The repertoire holds approximately 110,000 clones, with more than 70% as singletons. This CDR3 contains 16 residues. V was cut by 1 base and J by 4 bases, with 15 bases left in between. Germline-derived CDR1 and CDR2 are SGHNT and YENEEA. V usage is TRBV11-3 and J usage is TRBJ2-3; TRBD1 might be the D (6 bases). This TCR was recovered from an adult who received the AZD1222 COVID-19 vaccine. Source: peripheral blood, taken 28 days after the second AZD1222 dose. The CDR3 nucleotides are TGTGCCAGCAGCTTAGGATTAAATGGGGGCCCAGATACGCAGTATTTT. Residues: CASSLGLNGGPDTQYF. The full variable domain, completed using reference TRBV11-3 and TRBJ2-3, is EAGVVQSPRYKIIEKKQPVAFWCNPISGHNTLYWYLQNLGQGPELLIRYENEEAVDDSQLPKDRFSAERLKGVDSTLKIQPAELGDSAVYLCASSLGLNGGPDTQYFGPGTRLTVL.